These T cell receptor beta chains were read from a single sample in a study of identifying expanded T cells in peripheral blood. The repertoire was sequenced with immunoSEQ multiplex PCR; TCRdb's copy has only in-frame clones and lacks some. The table has approximately 100,000 clones, around 89% seen once. The sample consisted of blood. The receptors stem from a person aged 18 to 69 in good health. The CDR3 runs from the conserved cysteine through the conserved F or W. D genes are given only for firm matches. A row's size may be missing; if present it is once, few, many or a size class.

NA	TRBV4-3	TRBJ1-1	once	TGCGCCAGCAGCCACTCCCCGGGCGGAACTGAAGCTTTCTTT	CASSHSPGGTEAFF
NA	TRBV5-1	TRBJ2-2	NA	TGCGCCAGCAGCTTGGGCCCCCCTGCAAGCAAGGGGAACACCGGGGAGCTGTTTTTT	CASSLGPPASKGNTGELFF
NA	TRBV7-9	TRBJ2-1	NA	TGTGCCAGCACAACGGGGGCGGGTCAATACAATGAGCAGTTCTTC	CASTTGAGQYNEQFF
NA	TRBV5-1	TRBJ2-2	few	TGCGCCAGCAGGAGGGACTCGAACACCGGGGAGCTGTTTTTT	CASRRDSNTGELFF
NA	TRBV11-2	TRBJ1-3	NA	TGTGCCAGCAGCTCCCCTAAGGGAACACCGAGCTCTGGAAACACCATATATTTT	CASSSPKGTPSSGNTIYF
NA	TRBV5-6	TRBJ2-3	NA	TGTGCCAGCAGCACCACAGATACGCAGTATTTT	CASSTTDTQYF
TRBD2	TRBV13	TRBJ2-7	NA	TGTGCCAGCAGCTCCGGGACTAGCATAGACGGGTACGAGCAGTACTTC	CASSSGTSIDGYEQYF
TRBD1	TRBV27	TRBJ2-7	NA	TGTGCCAGCAGTTTAACTTCGGGTGGACAGGGACTCTTCGAGCAGTACTTC	CASSLTSGGQGLFEQYF
NA	TRBV2	TRBJ2-7	NA	TGTGCCAGCAGTGCCCAGGGCCCCTACGAGCAGTACTTC	CASSAQGPYEQYF
NA	TRBV5-8	TRBJ2-5	NA	TGTGCCAGCAGCTTAGACGGACTGAGCCAAGAGACCCAGTACTTC	CASSLDGLSQETQYF
TRBD1	TRBV7-2	TRBJ2-7	NA	TGTGCCAGCAGCTTTGGACCGGGACAGGAGTACTACGAGCAGTACTTC	CASSFGPGQEYYEQYF
NA	TRBV9	TRBJ1-6	NA	TGTGCCAGCAGCTCCAACCCCTATTACTCCTATAATTCACCCCTCCACTTT	CASSSNPYYSYNSPLHF
NA	TRBV5-6	TRBJ1-3	once	TGTGCCAGCAGCTTGGCGAGGGGAAACACCATATATTTT	CASSLARGNTIYF
NA	TRBV11-2	TRBJ1-1	NA	TGTGCCAGCAGCTTAGATCAGTCAGGGGAAGCTTTCTTT	CASSLDQSGEAFF
NA	TRBV4-3	TRBJ2-1	NA	TGCGCCAGCAGCCAAGCCAGGCGCCACGGGAATGAGCAGTTCTTC	CASSQARRHGNEQFF
NA	TRBV5-8	TRBJ2-3	NA	TGTGCCAGCAGCTTGGCTCAGGCTAGCACAGATACGCAGTATTTT	CASSLAQASTDTQYF
NA	TRBV4-2	TRBJ2-5	NA	TGTGCCAGCAGCCAAGGAGACAGAAACCAAGAGACCCAGTACTTC	CASSQGDRNQETQYF